This TCR beta chain was sequenced for a study of radiotherapy plus CTLA-4 blockade in lung cancer. The study, taken as a whole, reports: Subsequent to radiotherapy plus ipilimumab, tumor-derived TCR clones underwent expansion in blood.

J gave up 2 bases and V 3 bases, and 7 bases lay outside the gene matches. The CDR3 loop spans 16 amino acids. Germline CDR1 is SGHNT and CDR2 is YYREEE (reference sequence). A note on this clone: Antigen unknown.

Using immunoSEQ multiplex PCR, the repertoire was profiled, and TCRdb retains in-frame clones only, with some absent. The sample yields approximately 48,000 clones, 70% to 90% seen once. The V call is TRBV5-4, the J call TRBJ2-5, with 10 bases identical to TRBD1. This receptor was obtained from a human donor with non-small cell lung cancer whose response to radiotherapy plus ipilimumab could not be evaluated. The source was peripheral blood, collected from a patient treated with radiotherapy plus ipilimumab. DNA for the CDR3: TGTGCCAGCAGCTGGGGGACAGGGGCGACACAAGAGACCCAGTACTTC. Its protein is CASSWGTGATQETQYF. The full variable domain, its missing parts supplied by reference TRBV5-4 and TRBJ2-5, is ETGVTQSPTHLIKTRGQQVTLRCSSQSGHNTVSWYQQALGQGPQFIFQYYREEENGRGNFPPRFSGLQFPNYSSELNVNALELDDSALYLCASSWGTGATQETQYFGPGTRLLVL.